The 15 T cell receptor beta chains given below trace back to one sample, sequenced in a study of breast tumors, draining lymph nodes, adjacent tissues. Using its own MiXCR run on the multiplex PCR reads, TCRdb lists one record per CDR3 protein. The sample comprises over 200,000 distinct CDR3 sequences, around 35% of which are singletons, and 3.6% rests with the top ten. Axillary draining lymph nodes of breast cancer patients supplied the node samples. Sequenced: axillary lymph node tissue. The source of these receptors is a female donor with breast cancer. Some clones in this sample may be carry-over from other donors' samples.

This clonotype was counted once. J is TRBJ2-1 and V is TRBV24-1; TRBD2 aligns across 12 bases. V was clipped by 3 bases and J by 8 bases; unmatched bases: 7. This CDR3 has 16 residues. Germline-derived CDR1 and CDR2 are KGHDR and SFDVKD. The CDR3 protein is CATSDPGLAGRDEQFF. CDR3 DNA sequence: TGTGCCACCAGTGATCCGGGACTAGCGGGTCGGGATGAGCAGTTCTTC.

This clonotype appeared many times. In DNA form, the CDR3 reads TGTGCCAGCAGCTTGACTAGCGGGAGCACAGATACGCAGTATTTT. Its translation: CASSLTSGSTDTQYF. This rearrangement joins TRBV13 to TRBJ2-3, with 10 positions matching TRBD2. Germline V lookup: CDR1 PRHDT, CDR2 FYEKMQ (reference sequence). The V segment lost 3 bases and the J segment 0 bases; nucleotides outside the gene matches: 0. The length of the CDR3 is 15 residues.

Concerning this clonotype: This may come from a read error, since a much larger clone is one base off. The chain couples TRBV4-3 to TRBJ1-6, with a tentative D call TRBD1 (5 bases). CDR3 length equals 18 residues. The V gene lost 7 bases and the J gene lost 5 bases, with 24 bases spanning the gap. The germline gives CDR1 LGHNA, CDR2 YSLEER. The CDR3 nucleotides read TGCGCCAGCAACCGCTATATTCCCGGGACGGCGGATAATTCACCCCTCCACTTT. Protein sequence: CASNRYIPGTADNSPLHF.

This clonotype was detected only once. A read error may account for a junction end that differs from germline. J is TRBJ2-5 and V is TRBV9, with 8 bases matching TRBD2. This CDR3 region has 15 residues. CDR1 and CDR2 from the germline V gene are SGDLS and YYNGEE. The CDR3 region has the DNA TGTGCCAGCAACGTAGGGGCTAGCGGGCAAGAGACCCAGTACTTC. This sequence encodes CASNVGASGQETQYF.

Worth noting for this clonotype: A read error may explain this, as a much larger clone is one base away. The CDR3 DNA sequence: TGTGCCGGCAGTCAGGACAGGGGCGATGAGCAGTTCTTC. The encoded protein is CAGSQDRGDEQFF. V and J are TRBV2 and TRBJ2-1; TRBD1 matches 9 bases. This CDR3 contains 13 residues. Per the germline V gene, CDR1 is SNHLY and CDR2 is FYNNEI.

The table lists this clonotype with many counts. The V and J genes are TRBV5-4 and TRBJ1-2; D possibly corresponds to TRBD1 (5 bases). Germline CDR1 reads SGHNT; CDR2 reads YYREEE (reference sequence). The length of the CDR3 is 12 residues. The V end was cut by 3 bases, the J end by 7 bases, with 10 bases between. The CDR3 here is CASSSTGAGYTF. CDR3 DNA: TGTGCCAGCAGCTCGACCGGGGCTGGCTACACCTTC.

This clonotype has a count of ten or more. J is TRBJ1-6 and V is TRBV6-6; D is unclear. The CDR3 is 16 residues long. Germline CDR1 reads MNHNY; CDR2 reads SVGAGI (reference sequence). V was trimmed by 4 bases and J by 0 bases, leaving 10 bases between them. The CDR3 region is CASSFEALSYNSPLHF. The CDR3 DNA reads as TGTGCCAGCAGTTTTGAGGCCCTCTCCTATAATTCACCCCTCCACTTT.

This clonotype was counted many times. The chain employs TRBV2 and TRBJ2-2; 8 bases are a match to TRBD2. The CDR3 is 14 residues long. J gave up 5 bases and V 8 bases, and 7 bases lay outside the gene matches. CDR1 and CDR2 (germline): SNHLY, FYNNEI. The CDR3 DNA sequence: TGTGCCAGCTGCACACTAGCGGTTACCGGGGAGCTGTTTTTT. This translates into CASCTLAVTGELFF.

This chain joins TRBV15 and TRBJ2-3; 9 bases align to TRBD1. This CDR3 comprises 19 residues. The germline V gene encodes CDR1 LNHNV and CDR2 YYDKDF (reference sequence). V dropped 3 bases and J dropped 4; count of bases not matched to a gene: 17. CDR3 coding DNA: TGTGCCACCAGCAGCATCAGGACAGGGGAAGCGGGTAACCCAGATACGCAGTATTTT. Protein product: CATSSIRTGEAGNPDTQYF.

Comment on this clonotype: A read error may be the cause here, since a much bigger clone is one base away. The rearrangement links TRBV5-6 to TRBJ2-5; D might be TRBD2 (6 bases). Trimming took off 0 bases at V and 5 bases at J, with 17 bases between the two ends. Germline V gene sequence: CDR1 SGHDT, CDR2 YYEEEE. The CDR3 length is 16 residues. The DNA for the CDR3 is TGTGCCAGCAGCTTGGGGACTACCGGGAGTGTGGAGACCCAGTACTTC. Translating gives CASSLGTTGSVETQYF. The variable domain in full, completed from reference TRBV5-6 and TRBJ2-5, reads DAGVTQSPTHLIKTRGQQVTLRCSPKSGHDTVSWYQQALGQGPQFIFQYYEEEERQRGNFPDRFSGHQFPNYSSELNVNALLLGDSALYLCASSLGTTGSVETQYFGPGTRLLVL.

The gene calls are TRBV4-3 and TRBJ2-5; D remains ambiguous. V shed 0 bases and J shed 2 bases, with 4 bases lying between them. CDR3 length equals 13 residues. Germline V gives CDR1 LGHNA, CDR2 YSLEER. The CDR3 here is CASSQDLQETQYF. CDR3 nucleotide sequence: TGCGCCAGCAGCCAAGATCTTCAAGAGACCCAGTACTTC.

This clonotype was observed a few times. The chain joins TRBV11-3 to TRBJ1-1; weak D call: TRBD1 (6 bases). The V gene's germline CDR1 is SGHNT and CDR2 YENEEA. The V end lost 4 bases, the J end lost 4 bases, and 7 bases lay between the germline ends. The CDR3 totals 12 residues. The CDR3 DNA is TGTGCCAGCAGCTCCAGGGGCACTGAAGCTTTCTTT. Protein: CASSSRGTEAFF.

V is TRBV20-1 and J is TRBJ1-5, with 7 bases matching TRBD1. The V gene end was trimmed by 0 bases and the J gene end by 0 bases; junction bases not matched to a gene: 5. The V gene's germline CDR1 is DFQATT and CDR2 SNEGSKA (reference sequence). CDR3 size: 16 residues. CDR3 sequence: CSARDPWTGSNQPQHF. CDR3 nucleotide sequence: TGCAGTGCTAGAGATCCTTGGACAGGTAGCAATCAGCCCCAGCATTTT.

This clonotype was counted at least ten times. The chain carries TRBV29-1 and TRBJ2-1; weak D call: TRBD1 (6 bases). Germline V CDR1 and CDR2: SQVTM, ANQGSEA. This CDR3 has 14 amino acids. Trimming stripped 6 bases from V and 0 bases from J, with 12 bases between. This CDR3 reads CSVPWTDSYNEQFF. The CDR3 DNA reads TGCAGCGTCCCTTGGACAGACTCCTACAATGAGCAGTTCTTC.

This clonotype was recorded many times. V is TRBV10-3 and J is TRBJ1-6, with D possibly matching TRBD1 (6 bases). V was pared by 5 bases and J by 9 bases, with 11 bases between. Germline CDR1 is ENHRY and CDR2 is SYGVKD. CDR3 size: 13 residues. CDR3 coding DNA: TGTGCCATCAGTCGGGACATCTCTTCACCCCTCCACTTT. As protein: CAISRDISSPLHF.